This TCR beta chain was identified in a study of vaccination and CD4 T cells after COVID-19. Oncomine TCR Beta short-read sequencing was applied to DNA from cultured CD4+ T cells. MiXCR was run by TCRdb on the PCR reads, yielding one entry per CDR3 protein. The table records some 14,000 distinct CDR3 sequences, around a fifth of them present only once. Comments on this clonotype: Its antigen is unknown.

V was pared by 5 bases and J by 3 bases, with 10 bases between. Germline CDR1 reads SEHNR; CDR2 reads FQNEAQ (reference sequence). This CDR3 contains 13 residues. Treatment denoted: roughly nine-day PBMC culture with coronavirus spike peptide pools or control peptides (ViraFEST assay). The chain has TRBV7-9 and TRBJ1-2; a weak D match, TRBD1 (5 bases). The starting material was CD4+ T cells from blood, cultured in vitro, obtained before SARS-CoV-2 vaccination. The receptor comes from a human donor who received a COVID-19 vaccine. The DNA of the CDR3 is TGTGCCAGCAGCCCCAGGGTTGACTATGGCTACACCTTC. Its translation is CASSPRVDYGYTF. Together with reference TRBV7-9 and TRBJ1-2, the CDR3 gives the full variable domain: DTGVSQNPRHKITKRGQNVTFRCDPISEHNRLYWYRQTLGQGPEFLTYFQNEAQLEKSRLLSDRFSAERPKGSFSTLEIQRTEQGDSAMYLCASSPRVDYGYTFGSGTRLTVV.